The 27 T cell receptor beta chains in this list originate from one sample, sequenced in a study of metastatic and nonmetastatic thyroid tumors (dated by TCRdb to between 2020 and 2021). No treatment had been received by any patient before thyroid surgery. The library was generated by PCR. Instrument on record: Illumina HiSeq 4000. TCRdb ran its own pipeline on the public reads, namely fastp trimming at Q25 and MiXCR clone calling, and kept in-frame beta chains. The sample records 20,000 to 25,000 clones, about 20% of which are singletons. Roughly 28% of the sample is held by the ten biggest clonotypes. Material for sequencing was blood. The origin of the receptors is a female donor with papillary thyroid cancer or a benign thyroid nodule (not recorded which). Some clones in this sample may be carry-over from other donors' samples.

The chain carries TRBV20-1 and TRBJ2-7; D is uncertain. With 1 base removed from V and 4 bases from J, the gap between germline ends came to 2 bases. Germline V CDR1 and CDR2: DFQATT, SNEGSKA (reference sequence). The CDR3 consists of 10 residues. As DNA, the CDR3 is TGCAGTGCTAGAGGGTACGAGCAGTACTTC. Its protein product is CSARGYEQYF.

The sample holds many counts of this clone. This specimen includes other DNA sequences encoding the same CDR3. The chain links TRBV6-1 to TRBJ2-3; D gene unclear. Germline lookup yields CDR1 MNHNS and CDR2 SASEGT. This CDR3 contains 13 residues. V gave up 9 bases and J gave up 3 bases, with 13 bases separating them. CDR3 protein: CASRLPATDTQYF. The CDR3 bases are TGTGCCAGTAGACTCCCAGCGACAGATACGCAGTATTTT.

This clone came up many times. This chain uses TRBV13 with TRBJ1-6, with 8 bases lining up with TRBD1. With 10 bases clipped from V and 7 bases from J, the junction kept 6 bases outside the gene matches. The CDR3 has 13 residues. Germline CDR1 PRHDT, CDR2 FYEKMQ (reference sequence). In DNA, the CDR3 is TGTGCCACCCAGGGGGCGGACAATTCACCCCTCCACTTT. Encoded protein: CATQGADNSPLHF.

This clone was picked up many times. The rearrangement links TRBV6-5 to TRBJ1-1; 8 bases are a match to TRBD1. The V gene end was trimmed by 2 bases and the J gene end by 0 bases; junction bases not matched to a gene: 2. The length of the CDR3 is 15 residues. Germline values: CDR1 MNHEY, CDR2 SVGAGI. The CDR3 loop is CASSYGQGLNTEAFF. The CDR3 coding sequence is TGTGCCAGCAGTTACGGACAGGGATTGAACACTGAAGCTTTCTTT.

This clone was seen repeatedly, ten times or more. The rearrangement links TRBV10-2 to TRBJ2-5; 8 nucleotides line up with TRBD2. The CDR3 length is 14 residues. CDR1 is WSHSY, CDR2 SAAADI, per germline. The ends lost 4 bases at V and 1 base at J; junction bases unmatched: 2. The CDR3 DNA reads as TGCGCCAGCAGTGCACTAGCGGCCCAAGAGACCCAGTACTTC. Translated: CASSALAAQETQYF.

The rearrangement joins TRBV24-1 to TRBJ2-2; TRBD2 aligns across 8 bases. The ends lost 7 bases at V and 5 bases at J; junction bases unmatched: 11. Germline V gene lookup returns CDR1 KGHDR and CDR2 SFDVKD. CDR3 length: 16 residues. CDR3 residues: CATSETGLAGTGELFF. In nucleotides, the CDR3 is TGTGCCACCAGCGAAACAGGGCTAGCGGGTACCGGGGAGCTGTTTTTT.

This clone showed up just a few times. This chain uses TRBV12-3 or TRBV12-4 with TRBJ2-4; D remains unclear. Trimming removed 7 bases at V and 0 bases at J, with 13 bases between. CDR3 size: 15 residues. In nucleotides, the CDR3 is TGTGCCAGCATTCAAGGTGGCCTAGCCAAAAACATTCAGTACTTC. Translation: CASIQGGLAKNIQYF.

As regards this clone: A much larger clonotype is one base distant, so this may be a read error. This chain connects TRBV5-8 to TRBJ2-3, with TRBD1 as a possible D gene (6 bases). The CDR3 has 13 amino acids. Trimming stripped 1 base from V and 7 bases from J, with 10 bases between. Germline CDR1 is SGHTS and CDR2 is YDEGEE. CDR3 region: CASSLSGTYTQYF. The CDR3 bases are TGTGCCAGCAGCTTGTCAGGGACATATACGCAGTATTTT. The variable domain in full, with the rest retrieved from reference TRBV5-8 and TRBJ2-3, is EAGVTQSPTHLIKTRGQQATLRCSPISGHTSVYWYQQALGLGLQFLLWYDEGEERNRGNFPPRFSGRQFPNYSSELNVNALELEDSALYLCASSLSGTYTQYFGPGTRLTVL.

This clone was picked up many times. This CDR3 reads CSARELHQNSNQPQHF. CDR3 in DNA: TGCAGTGCTAGAGAATTGCACCAGAATAGCAATCAGCCCCAGCATTTT. The chain is built from TRBV20-1 and TRBJ1-5; D not resolved. With 0 bases removed from V and 0 bases from J, the gap between germline ends came to 12 bases. The CDR3 consists of 16 residues. The germline gives CDR1 DFQATT, CDR2 SNEGSKA (reference sequence).

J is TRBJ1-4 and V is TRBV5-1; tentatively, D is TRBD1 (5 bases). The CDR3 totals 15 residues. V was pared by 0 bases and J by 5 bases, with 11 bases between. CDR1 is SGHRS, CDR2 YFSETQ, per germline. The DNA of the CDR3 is TGCGCCAGCAGCTTGGAGGGACCTACGAATGAAAAACTGTTTTTT. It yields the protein CASSLEGPTNEKLFF.

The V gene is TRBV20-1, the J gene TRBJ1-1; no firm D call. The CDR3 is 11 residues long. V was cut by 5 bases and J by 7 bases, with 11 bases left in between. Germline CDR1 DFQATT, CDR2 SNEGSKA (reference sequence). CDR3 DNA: TGCAGTGCTCCAGGACGGATTGAAGCTTTCTTT. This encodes CSAPGRIEAFF.

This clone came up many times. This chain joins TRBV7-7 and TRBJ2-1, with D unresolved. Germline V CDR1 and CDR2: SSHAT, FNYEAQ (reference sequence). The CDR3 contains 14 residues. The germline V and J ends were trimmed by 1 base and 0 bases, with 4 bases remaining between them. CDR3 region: CASSLGSSYNEQFF. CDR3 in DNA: TGTGCCAGCAGCTTAGGGAGCTCCTACAATGAGCAGTTCTTC.

Here the CDR3 reads CASSPQGTSGNTIYF. The CDR3 coding sequence is TGTGCCAGCAGCCCCCAGGGCACCTCTGGAAACACCATATATTTT. The gene calls are TRBV7-2 and TRBJ1-3; D is perhaps TRBD1 (5 bases). Per the germline V gene, CDR1 is SGHTA and CDR2 is FQGNSA. The CDR3 spans 15 residues. Trimming took 5 bases from V and 0 from J, leaving 11 bases between them.

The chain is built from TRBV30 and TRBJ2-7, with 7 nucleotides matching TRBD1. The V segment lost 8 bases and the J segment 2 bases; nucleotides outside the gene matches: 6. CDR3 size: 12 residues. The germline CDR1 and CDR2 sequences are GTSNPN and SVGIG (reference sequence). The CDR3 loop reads CAGMRGPYEQYF. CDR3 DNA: TGTGCCGGGATGAGGGGGCCCTACGAGCAGTACTTC. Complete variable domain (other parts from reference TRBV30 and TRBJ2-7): SQTIHQWPATLVQPVGSPLSLECTVEGTSNPNLYWYRQAAGRGLQLLFYSVGIGQISSEVPQNLSASRPQDRQFILSSKKLLLSDSGFYLCAGMRGPYEQYFGPGTRLTVT.

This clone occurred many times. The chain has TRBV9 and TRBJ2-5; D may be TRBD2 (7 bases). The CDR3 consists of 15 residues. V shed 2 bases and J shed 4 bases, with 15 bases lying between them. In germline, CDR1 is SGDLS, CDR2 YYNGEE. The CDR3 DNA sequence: TGTGCCAGCAGCGTTAGTTCGAGGGGGGGAGAGACCCAGTACTTC. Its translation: CASSVSSRGGETQYF.

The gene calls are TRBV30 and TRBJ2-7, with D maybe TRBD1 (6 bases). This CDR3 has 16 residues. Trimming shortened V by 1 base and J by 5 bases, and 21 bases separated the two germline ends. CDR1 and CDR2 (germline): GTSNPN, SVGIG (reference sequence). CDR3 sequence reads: CAWSDWTASLSHEQYF. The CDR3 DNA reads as TGTGCCTGGAGTGATTGGACAGCCTCATTGAGCCACGAGCAGTACTTC.

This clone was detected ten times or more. CDR3 DNA: TGTGCCACCAGTGACCCAACAGGGGACAACGAGCAGTACTTC. This gives the protein CATSDPTGDNEQYF. The chain has TRBV24-1 and TRBJ2-7; 7 bases align to TRBD1. This CDR3 has 14 residues. CDR1 and CDR2 from the germline V gene are KGHDR and SFDVKD. The J segment lost 5 bases and the V segment lost 4 bases, leaving 7 bases of the junction unmatched.

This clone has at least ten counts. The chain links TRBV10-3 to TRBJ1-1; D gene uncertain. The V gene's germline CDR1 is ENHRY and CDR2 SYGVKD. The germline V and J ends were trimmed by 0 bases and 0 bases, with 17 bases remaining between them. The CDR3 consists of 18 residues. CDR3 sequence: CAISESRVGSPLNTEAFF. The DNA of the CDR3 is TGTGCCATCAGTGAGTCGAGGGTTGGCAGCCCCTTGAACACTGAAGCTTTCTTT.

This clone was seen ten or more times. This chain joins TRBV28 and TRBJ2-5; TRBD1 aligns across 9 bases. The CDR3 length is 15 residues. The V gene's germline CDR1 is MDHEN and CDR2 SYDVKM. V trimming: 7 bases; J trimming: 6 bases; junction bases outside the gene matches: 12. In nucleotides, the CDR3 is TGTGCCAGCATCTCCCGGGACAGGGTAAAAAAGACCCAGTACTTC. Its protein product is CASISRDRVKKTQYF.

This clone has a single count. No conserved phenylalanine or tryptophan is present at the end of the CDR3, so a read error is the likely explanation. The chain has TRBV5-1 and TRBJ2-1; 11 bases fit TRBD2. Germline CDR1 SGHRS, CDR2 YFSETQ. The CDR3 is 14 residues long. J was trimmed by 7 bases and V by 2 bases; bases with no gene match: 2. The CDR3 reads CASSFTSGSNEQFL. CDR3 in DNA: TGCGCCAGCAGCTTCACTAGCGGGAGTAATGAGCAGTTCCTC.

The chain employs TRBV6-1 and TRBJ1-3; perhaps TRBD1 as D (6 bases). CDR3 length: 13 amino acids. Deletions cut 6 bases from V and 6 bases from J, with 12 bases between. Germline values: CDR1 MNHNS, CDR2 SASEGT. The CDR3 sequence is CASSLRGSNTIYF. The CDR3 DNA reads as TGTGCCAGCAGCCTCAGGGGCTCAAACACCATATATTTT.

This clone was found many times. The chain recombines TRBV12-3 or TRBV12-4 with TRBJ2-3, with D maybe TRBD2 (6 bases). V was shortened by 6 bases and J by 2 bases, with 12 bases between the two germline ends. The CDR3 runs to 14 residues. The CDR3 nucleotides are TGTGCCAGCAGGGGGCGGGGCTTCACAGATACGCAGTATTTT. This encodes CASRGRGFTDTQYF.

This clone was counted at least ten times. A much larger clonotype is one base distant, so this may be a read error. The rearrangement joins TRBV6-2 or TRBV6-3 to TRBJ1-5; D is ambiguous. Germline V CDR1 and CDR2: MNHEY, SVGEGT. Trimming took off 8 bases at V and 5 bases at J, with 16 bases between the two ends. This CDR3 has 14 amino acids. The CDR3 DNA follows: TGTGCCAGCGGTTTCCGACAACCTTATCAGCCCCAGCATTTT. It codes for CASGFRQPYQPQHF.

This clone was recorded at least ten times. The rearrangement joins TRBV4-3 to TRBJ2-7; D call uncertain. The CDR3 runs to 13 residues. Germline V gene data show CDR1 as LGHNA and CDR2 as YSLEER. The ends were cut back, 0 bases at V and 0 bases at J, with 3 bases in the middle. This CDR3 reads CASSQEVSYEQYF. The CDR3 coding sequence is TGCGCCAGCAGCCAAGAAGTCTCCTACGAGCAGTACTTC.

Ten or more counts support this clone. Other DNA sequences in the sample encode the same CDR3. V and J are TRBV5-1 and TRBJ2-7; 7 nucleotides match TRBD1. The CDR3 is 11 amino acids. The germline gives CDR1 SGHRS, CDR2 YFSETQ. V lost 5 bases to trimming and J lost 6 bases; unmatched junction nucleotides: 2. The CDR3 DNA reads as TGCGCCAGCAGTCGACAGGGCGAGCAGTACTTC. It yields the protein CASSRQGEQYF.

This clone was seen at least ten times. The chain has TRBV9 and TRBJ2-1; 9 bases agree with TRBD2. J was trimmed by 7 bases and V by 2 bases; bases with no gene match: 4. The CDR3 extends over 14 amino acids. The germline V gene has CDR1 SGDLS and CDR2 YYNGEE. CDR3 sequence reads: CASSVLAGANEQFF. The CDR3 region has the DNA TGTGCCAGCAGCGTCTTAGCGGGAGCGAATGAGCAGTTCTTC.

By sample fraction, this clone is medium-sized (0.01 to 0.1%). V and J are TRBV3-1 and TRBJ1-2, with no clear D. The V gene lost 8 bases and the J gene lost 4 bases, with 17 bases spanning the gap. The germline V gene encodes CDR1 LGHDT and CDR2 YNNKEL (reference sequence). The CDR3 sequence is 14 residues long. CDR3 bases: TGTGCCAGCGGCGACCAGGTGGAGGGCTATGGCTACACCTTC. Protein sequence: CASGDQVEGYGYTF.